This T cell receptor (beta chain) was found in a study of T-cell reconstitution after alpha-beta-depleted transplantation in children. It was with unique molecular identifiers that the TCRbeta library was prepared. TCRdb itself ran the PCR reads through MiXCR, one entry per CDR3 protein. The data contain some 340,000 distinct CDR3 sequences, about a tenth of them singletons. This clonotype was detected only a few times. Trimming removed 4 bases from V and 9 bases from J, with 13 bases in between. The CDR3 spans 12 residues. This chain links TRBV12-3 or TRBV12-4 with TRBJ2-7; D gene unclear. The origin of this receptor is a human donor who donated a stem cell graft to a child with acute lymphoblastic leukemia. The sample was PBMCs from the stem cell graft donor, taken from the stem cell graft. The CDR3 sequence is CASSSSRAAQYF. The CDR3 coding sequence is TGTGCCAGCAGTTCATCCCGGGCCGCGCAGTACTTC.